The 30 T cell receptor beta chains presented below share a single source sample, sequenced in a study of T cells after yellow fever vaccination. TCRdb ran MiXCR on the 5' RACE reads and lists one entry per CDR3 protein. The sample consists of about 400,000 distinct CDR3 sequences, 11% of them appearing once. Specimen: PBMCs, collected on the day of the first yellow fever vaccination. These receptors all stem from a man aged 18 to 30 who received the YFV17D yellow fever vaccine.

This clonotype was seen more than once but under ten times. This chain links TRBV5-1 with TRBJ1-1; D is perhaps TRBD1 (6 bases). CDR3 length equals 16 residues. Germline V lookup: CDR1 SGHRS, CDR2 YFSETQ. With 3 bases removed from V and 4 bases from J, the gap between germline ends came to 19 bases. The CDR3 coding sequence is TGCGCCAGCAGCTATGGGGGGGGCGACCCGGGCACTGAAGCTTTCTTT. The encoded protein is CASSYGGGDPGTEAFF.

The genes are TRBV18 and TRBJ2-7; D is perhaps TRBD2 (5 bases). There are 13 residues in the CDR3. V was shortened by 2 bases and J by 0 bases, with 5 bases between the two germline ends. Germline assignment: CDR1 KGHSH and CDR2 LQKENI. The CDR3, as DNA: TGTGCCAGCTCACCAGGGAGCTCCTACGAGCAGTACTTC. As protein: CASSPGSSYEQYF. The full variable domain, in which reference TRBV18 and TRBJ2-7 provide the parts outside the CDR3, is NAGVMQNPRHLVRRRGQEARLRCSPMKGHSHVYWYRQLPEEGLKFMVYLQKENIIDESGMPKERFSAEFPKEGPSILRIQQVVRGDSAAYFCASSPGSSYEQYFGPGTRLTVT.

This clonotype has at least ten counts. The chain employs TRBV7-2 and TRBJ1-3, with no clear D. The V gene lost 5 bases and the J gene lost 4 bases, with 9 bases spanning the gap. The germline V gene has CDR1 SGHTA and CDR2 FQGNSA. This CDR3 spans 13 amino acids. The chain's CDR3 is CASSDTPGNTIYF. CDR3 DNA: TGTGCCAGCAGCGACACCCCAGGAAACACCATATATTTT.

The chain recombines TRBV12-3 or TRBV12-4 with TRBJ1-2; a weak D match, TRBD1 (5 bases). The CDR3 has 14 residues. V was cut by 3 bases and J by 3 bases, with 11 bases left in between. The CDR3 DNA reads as TGTGCCAGCAGTTTCGGGGGAGTAGACTATGGCTACACCTTC. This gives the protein CASSFGGVDYGYTF.

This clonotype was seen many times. CDR3 amino acids: CASSYADRGTGELFF. The DNA for the CDR3 is TGTGCCAGCAGTTACGCGGACAGGGGTACCGGGGAGCTGTTTTTT. This chain uses TRBV6-2 or TRBV6-3 with TRBJ2-2; 9 bases map to TRBD1. Losses at the gene ends were 2 bases for V and 5 bases for J; bases not matched to a gene: 3. This CDR3 contains 15 residues. Germline CDR1 MNHEY, CDR2 SVGEGT.

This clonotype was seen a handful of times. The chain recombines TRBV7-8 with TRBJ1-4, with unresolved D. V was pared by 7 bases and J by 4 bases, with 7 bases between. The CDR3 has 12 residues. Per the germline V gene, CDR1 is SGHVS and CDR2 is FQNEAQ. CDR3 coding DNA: TGTGCCAGCACCAGTAATAATGAAAAACTGTTTTTT. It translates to CASTSNNEKLFF. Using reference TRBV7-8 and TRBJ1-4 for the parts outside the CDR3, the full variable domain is GAGVSQSPRYKVAKRGQDVALRCDPISGHVSLFWYQQALGQGPEFLTYFQNEAQLDKSGLPSDRFFAERPEGSVSTLKIQRTQQEDSAVYLCASTSNNEKLFFGSGTQLSVL.

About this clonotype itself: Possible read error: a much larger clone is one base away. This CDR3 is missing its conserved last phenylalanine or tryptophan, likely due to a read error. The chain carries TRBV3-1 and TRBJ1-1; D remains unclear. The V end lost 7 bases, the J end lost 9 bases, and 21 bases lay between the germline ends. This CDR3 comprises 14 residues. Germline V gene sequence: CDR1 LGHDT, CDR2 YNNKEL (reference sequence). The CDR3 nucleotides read TGTGCCAGCACCGCCAACACACGGGATCCAAAAGCTTTCTAT. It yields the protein CASTANTRDPKAFY.

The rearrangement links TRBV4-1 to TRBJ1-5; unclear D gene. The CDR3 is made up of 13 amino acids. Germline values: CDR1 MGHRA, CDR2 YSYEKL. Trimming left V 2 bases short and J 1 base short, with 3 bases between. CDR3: CASSQYSNQPQHF. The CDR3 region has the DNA TGCGCCAGCAGCCAATACAGCAATCAGCCCCAGCATTTT.

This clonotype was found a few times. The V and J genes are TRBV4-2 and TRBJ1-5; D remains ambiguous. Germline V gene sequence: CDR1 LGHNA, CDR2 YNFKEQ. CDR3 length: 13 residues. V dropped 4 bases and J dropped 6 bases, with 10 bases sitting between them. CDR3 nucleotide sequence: TGTGCCAGCAGCCCTAGAGGCGCTCAGCCCCAGCATTTT. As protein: CASSPRGAQPQHF.

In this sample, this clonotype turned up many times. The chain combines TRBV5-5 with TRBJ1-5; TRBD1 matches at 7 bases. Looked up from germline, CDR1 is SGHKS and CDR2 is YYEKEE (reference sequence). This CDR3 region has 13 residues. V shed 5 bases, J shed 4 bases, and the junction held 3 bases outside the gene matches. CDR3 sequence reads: CASSSTGNQPQHF. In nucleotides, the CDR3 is TGTGCCAGCAGTTCGACAGGGAATCAGCCCCAGCATTTT.

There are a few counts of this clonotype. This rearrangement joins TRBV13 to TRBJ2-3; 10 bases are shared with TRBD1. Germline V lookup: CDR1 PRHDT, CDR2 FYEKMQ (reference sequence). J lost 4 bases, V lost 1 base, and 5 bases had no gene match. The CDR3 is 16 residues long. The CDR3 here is CASSLVGTGAPDTQYF. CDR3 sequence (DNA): TGTGCCAGCAGCTTAGTTGGGACAGGGGCACCAGATACGCAGTATTTT.

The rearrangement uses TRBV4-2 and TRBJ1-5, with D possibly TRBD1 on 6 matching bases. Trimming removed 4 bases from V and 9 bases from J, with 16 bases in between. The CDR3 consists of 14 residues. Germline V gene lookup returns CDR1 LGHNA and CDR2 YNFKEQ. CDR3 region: CASSRRQDDPPQHF. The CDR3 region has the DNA TGTGCCAGCAGCCGCCGACAGGACGATCCGCCCCAGCATTTT.

This CDR3 reads CASSFGPLASEAFF. The CDR3 nucleotides are TGTGCCAGCAGCTTCGGACCACTCGCGTCTGAAGCTTTCTTT. The rearrangement uses TRBV5-5 and TRBJ1-1; D uncertain. V dropped 2 bases and J dropped 6 bases, with 14 bases sitting between them. The germline V gene has CDR1 SGHKS and CDR2 YYEKEE (reference sequence). This CDR3 comprises 14 residues.

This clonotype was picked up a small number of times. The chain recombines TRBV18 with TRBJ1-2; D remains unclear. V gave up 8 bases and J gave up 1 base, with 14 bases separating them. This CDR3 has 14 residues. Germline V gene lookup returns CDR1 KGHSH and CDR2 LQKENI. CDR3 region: CASHPSGNNYGYTF. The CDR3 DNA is TGTGCCAGCCACCCCTCCGGGAATAACTATGGCTACACCTTC.

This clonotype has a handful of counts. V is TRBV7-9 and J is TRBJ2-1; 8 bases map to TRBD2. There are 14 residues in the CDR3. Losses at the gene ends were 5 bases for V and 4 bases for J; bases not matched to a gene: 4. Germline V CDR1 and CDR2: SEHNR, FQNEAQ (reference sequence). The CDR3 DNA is TGTGCCAGCAGCGGTAGCGGGAAATACAATGAGCAGTTCTTC. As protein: CASSGSGKYNEQFF.

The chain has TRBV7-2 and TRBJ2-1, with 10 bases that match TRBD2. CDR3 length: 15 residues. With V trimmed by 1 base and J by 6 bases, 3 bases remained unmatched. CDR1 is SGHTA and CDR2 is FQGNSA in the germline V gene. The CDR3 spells CASSLVPSGGNEQFF. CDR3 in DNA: TGTGCCAGCAGCTTAGTCCCTAGCGGGGGCAATGAGCAGTTCTTC.

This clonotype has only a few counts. This CDR3 reads CASSLARDTTYNEQFF. CDR3 DNA sequence: TGCGCCAGCAGCTTGGCCCGGGACACCACCTACAATGAGCAGTTCTTC. The chain is built from TRBV5-1 and TRBJ2-1; possibly TRBD1 for D (6 bases). This CDR3 has 16 residues. The V gene's germline CDR1 is SGHRS and CDR2 YFSETQ. With 0 bases removed from V and 2 bases from J, the gap between germline ends came to 12 bases.

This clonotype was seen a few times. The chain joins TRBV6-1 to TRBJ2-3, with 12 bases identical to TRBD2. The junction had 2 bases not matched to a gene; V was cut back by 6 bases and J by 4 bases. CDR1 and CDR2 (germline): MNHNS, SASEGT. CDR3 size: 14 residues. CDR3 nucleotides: TGTGCCAGCAGGAGACTAGCGGGGGCAGATACGCAGTATTTT. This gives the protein CASRRLAGADTQYF.

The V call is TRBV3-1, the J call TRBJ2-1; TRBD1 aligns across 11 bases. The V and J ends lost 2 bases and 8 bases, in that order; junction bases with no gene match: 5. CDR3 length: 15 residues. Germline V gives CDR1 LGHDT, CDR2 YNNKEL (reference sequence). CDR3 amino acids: CASSQWDRGIDEQFF. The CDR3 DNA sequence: TGTGCCAGCAGCCAATGGGACAGGGGGATTGATGAGCAGTTCTTC.

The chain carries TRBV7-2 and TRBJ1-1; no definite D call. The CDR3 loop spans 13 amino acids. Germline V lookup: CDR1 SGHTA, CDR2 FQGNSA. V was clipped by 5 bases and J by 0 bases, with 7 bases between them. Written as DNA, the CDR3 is TGTGCCAGCAGCCCTTGGGTGAACACTGAAGCTTTCTTT. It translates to CASSPWVNTEAFF.

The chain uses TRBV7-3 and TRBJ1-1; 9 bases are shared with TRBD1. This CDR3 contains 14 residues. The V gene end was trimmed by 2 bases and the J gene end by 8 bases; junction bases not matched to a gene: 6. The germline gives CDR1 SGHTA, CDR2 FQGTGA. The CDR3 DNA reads TGTGCCAGCAGCTTATTGGGGACAGGGACGGAAGCTTTCTTT. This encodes CASSLLGTGTEAFF. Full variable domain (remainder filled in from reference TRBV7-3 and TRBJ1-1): GAGVSQTPSNKVTEKGKYVELRCDPISGHTALYWYRQSLGQGPEFLIYFQGTGAADDSGLPNDRFFAVRPEGSVSTLKIQRTERGDSAVYLCASSLLGTGTEAFFGQGTRLTVV.

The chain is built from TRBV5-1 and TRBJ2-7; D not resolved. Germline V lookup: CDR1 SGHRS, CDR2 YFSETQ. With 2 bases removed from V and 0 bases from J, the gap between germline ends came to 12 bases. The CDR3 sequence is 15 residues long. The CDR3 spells CASSFSLGSSYEQYF. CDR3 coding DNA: TGCGCCAGCAGCTTCTCTCTTGGATCCTCCTACGAGCAGTACTTC.

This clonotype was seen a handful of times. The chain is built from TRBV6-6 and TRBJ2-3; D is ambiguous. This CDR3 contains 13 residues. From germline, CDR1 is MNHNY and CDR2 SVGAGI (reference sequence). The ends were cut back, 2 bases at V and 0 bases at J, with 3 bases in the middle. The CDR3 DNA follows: TGTGCCAGCAGTTACGCCAGCACAGATACGCAGTATTTT. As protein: CASSYASTDTQYF.

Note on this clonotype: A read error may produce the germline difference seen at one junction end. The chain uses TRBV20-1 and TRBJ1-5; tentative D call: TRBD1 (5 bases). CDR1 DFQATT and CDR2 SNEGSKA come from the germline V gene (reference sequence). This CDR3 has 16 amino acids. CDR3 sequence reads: CCARELGRDSNQPQHF. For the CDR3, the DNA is TGCTGTGCTAGAGAGTTGGGCAGGGATAGCAATCAGCCCCAGCATTTT.

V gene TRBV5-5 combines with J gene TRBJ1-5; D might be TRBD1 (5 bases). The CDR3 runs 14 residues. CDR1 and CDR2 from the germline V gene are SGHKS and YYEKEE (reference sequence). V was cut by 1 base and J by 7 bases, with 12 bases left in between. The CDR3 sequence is CASSLWAGPQPQHF. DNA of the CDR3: TGTGCCAGCAGCTTGTGGGCAGGGCCCCAGCCCCAGCATTTT. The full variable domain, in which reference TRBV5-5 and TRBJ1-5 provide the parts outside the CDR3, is DAGVTQSPTHLIKTRGQQVTLRCSPISGHKSVSWYQQVLGQGPQFIFQYYEKEERGRGNFPDRFSARQFPNYSSELNVNALLLGDSALYLCASSLWAGPQPQHFGDGTRLSIL.

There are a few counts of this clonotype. The CDR3 reads CASSKQQDANTGELFF. Here the CDR3 DNA reads TGTGCCAGTAGTAAGCAACAAGACGCGAACACCGGGGAGCTGTTTTTT. This rearrangement joins TRBV19 to TRBJ2-2; D call uncertain. With 4 bases removed from V and 0 bases from J, the gap between germline ends came to 12 bases. In germline, CDR1 is LNHDA, CDR2 SQIVND (reference sequence). This CDR3 contains 16 residues.

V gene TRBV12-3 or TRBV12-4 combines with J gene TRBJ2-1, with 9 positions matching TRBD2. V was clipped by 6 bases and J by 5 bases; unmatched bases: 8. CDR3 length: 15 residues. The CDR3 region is CASRPTSGNDNEQFF. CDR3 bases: TGTGCCAGCAGACCGACTAGCGGTAATGACAATGAGCAGTTCTTC.

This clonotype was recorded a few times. The CDR3 is CASSVGEGYEQYF. The CDR3 DNA follows: TGTGCCAGCAGCGTAGGGGAGGGCTACGAGCAGTACTTC. The genes are TRBV9 and TRBJ2-7; 7 positions match TRBD2. This CDR3 region has 13 residues. Trimming took 0 bases from V and 3 from J; bases not matched to a gene: 0. Germline CDR1 is SGDLS and CDR2 is YYNGEE. Supplemented by reference TRBV9 and TRBJ2-7, the full variable domain reads DSGVTQTPKHLITATGQRVTLRCSPRSGDLSVYWYQQSLDQGLQFLIQYYNGEERAKGNILERFSAQQFPDLHSELNLSSLELGDSALYFCASSVGEGYEQYFGPGTRLTVT.

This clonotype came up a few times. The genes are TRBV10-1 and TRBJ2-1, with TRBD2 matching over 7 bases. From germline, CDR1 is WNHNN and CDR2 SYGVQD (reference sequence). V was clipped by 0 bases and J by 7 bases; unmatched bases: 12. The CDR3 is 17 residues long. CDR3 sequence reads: CASSESRGLNVRNEQFF. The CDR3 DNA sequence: TGCGCCAGCAGTGAGTCGAGGGGACTAAACGTCCGAAATGAGCAGTTCTTC.

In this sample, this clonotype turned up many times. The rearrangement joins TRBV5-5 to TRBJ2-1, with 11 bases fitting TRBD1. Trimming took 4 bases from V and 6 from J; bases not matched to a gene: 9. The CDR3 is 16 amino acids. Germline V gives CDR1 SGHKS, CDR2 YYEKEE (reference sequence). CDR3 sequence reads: CASSPLPGTGGNEQFF. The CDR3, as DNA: TGTGCCAGCAGCCCCCTCCCCGGGACAGGGGGCAATGAGCAGTTCTTC.